This T cell receptor beta chain comes out of a study of response to subunit inactivated influenza vaccine. Only a few counts were recorded for this clonotype. TCRdb reprocessed the RT-PCR reads with MiXCR, giving one entry per CDR3 protein. The sample has about 540,000 distinct CDR3 sequences; roughly 25% are singletons. The germline V gene has CDR1 MNHEY and CDR2 SVGAGI. Trimming pared 4 bases from V and 2 bases from J, leaving 15 bases between. This CDR3 is 15 amino acids long. The data also belong to a second study, concerning T cells expressing NK-cell markers. From that second work: TCR beta cDNA was made by 5'RACE template switching with UMIs. Where several donors were concerned, these clonotypes also led the CD3+CD56-NKG2C+ fraction.

The origin of this receptor is a man aged 45-60 years who received an inactivated influenza vaccine. This specimen consisted of CD4+ T cells sorted from PBMCs, obtained roughly 13 days after vaccination. The chain joins TRBV6-5 to TRBJ2-7; tentative D call: TRBD1 (5 bases). Here the CDR3 reads CASSSPMGPAYEQYF. DNA of the CDR3: TGTGCCAGCAGTTCTCCGATGGGGCCCGCCTACGAGCAGTACTTC.